The 30 T cell receptor beta chains below all came from one sample that was sequenced in a study of early T cells in non-severe SARS-CoV-2 infection. TCRdb re-derived calls from the 5' RACE reads in MiXCR, one entry per CDR3 protein. Among about 69,000 distinct CDR3 sequences listed, roughly 9.4% were seen once. Sequencing used whole blood. The receptors come from an adult who was a healthcare worker with PCR-confirmed SARS-CoV-2 infection or an uninfected control (not recorded which).

The rearrangement joins TRBV19 to TRBJ2-1, with D perhaps matching TRBD2 (5 bases). Germline-derived CDR1 and CDR2 are LNHDA and SQIVND (reference sequence). Trimming removed 1 base at V and 5 bases at J, with 12 bases between. The CDR3 runs 15 residues. CDR3 amino acids: CASSIAPSPHNEQFF. In DNA form, the CDR3 reads TGTGCCAGTAGTATAGCCCCTAGCCCCCACAATGAGCAGTTCTTC.

The chain recombines TRBV29-1 with TRBJ2-3; 9 nucleotides agree with TRBD2. This CDR3 contains 14 residues. CDR1 is SQVTM and CDR2 is ANQGSEA in the germline V gene. The junction had 5 bases not matched to a gene; V was cut back by 6 bases and J by 1 base. In DNA form, the CDR3 reads TGCAGCGTCGAGCGGGGGGCGCGCACAGATACGCAGTATTTT. This sequence encodes CSVERGARTDTQYF.

This clonotype was seen only a few times. This chain uses TRBV7-3 with TRBJ1-1; D not certain. Germline CDR1 is SGHTA and CDR2 is FQGTGA. CDR3 length: 13 residues. With 8 bases removed from V and 3 bases from J, the gap between germline ends came to 13 bases. CDR3 DNA sequence: TGTGCCAGCTCCGATGGCAGATACACTGAAGCTTTCTTT. Protein: CASSDGRYTEAFF.

Only a few counts were recorded for this clonotype. V is TRBV4-2 and J is TRBJ2-1; 11 bases are a match to TRBD2. Germline V CDR1 and CDR2: LGHNA, YNFKEQ. The ends lost 4 bases at V and 5 bases at J; junction bases unmatched: 4. This CDR3 is 15 amino acids long. CDR3 coding DNA: TGTGCCAGCAGCCTACTAGCGGGGGCTCACAATGAGCAGTTCTTC. Translated, it gives CASSLLAGAHNEQFF.

V is TRBV5-4 and J is TRBJ2-3; 9 bases line up with TRBD2. V lost 3 bases to trimming and J lost 3 bases; unmatched junction nucleotides: 5. Germline assignment: CDR1 SGHNT and CDR2 YYREEE (reference sequence). This CDR3 region has 15 residues. In nucleotides, the CDR3 is TGTGCCAGCAGCTGGACTAGCGATCTGACAGATACGCAGTATTTT. The encoded protein is CASSWTSDLTDTQYF. The full variable domain, in which reference TRBV5-4 and TRBJ2-3 provide the parts outside the CDR3, is ETGVTQSPTHLIKTRGQQVTLRCSSQSGHNTVSWYQQALGQGPQFIFQYYREEENGRGNFPPRFSGLQFPNYSSELNVNALELDDSALYLCASSWTSDLTDTQYFGPGTRLTVL.

This clonotype was observed a handful of times. The chain links TRBV20-1 to TRBJ2-1, with D possibly being TRBD2 (5 bases). Germline CDR1 is DFQATT and CDR2 is SNEGSKA (reference sequence). This CDR3 has 16 residues. V was pared by 0 bases and J by 0 bases, with 12 bases between. CDR3 in amino acids: CSARDLRESSYNEQFF. The CDR3 coding sequence is TGCAGTGCTAGAGATCTACGGGAAAGCTCCTACAATGAGCAGTTCTTC.

There are a few counts of this clonotype. The V gene is TRBV30, the J gene TRBJ1-6; D unclear. The CDR3 runs 16 residues. Trimming removed 2 bases from V and 0 bases from J, with 11 bases in between. Per the germline V gene, CDR1 is GTSNPN and CDR2 is SVGIG (reference sequence). CDR3 sequence reads: CAWSLPRSSYNSPLHF. The DNA for the CDR3 is TGTGCCTGGAGTTTACCGAGGAGCTCCTATAATTCACCCCTCCACTTT.

This clonotype appeared a few times. The V and J genes are TRBV27 and TRBJ1-5; 12 bases align to TRBD1. This CDR3 is built from 16 residues. Germline V gene data show CDR1 as MNHEY and CDR2 as SMNVEV (reference sequence). The V and J ends lost 2 bases and 5 bases, in that order; junction bases with no gene match: 4. CDR3 bases: TGTGCCAGCAGTTTAATTGGGACAGGGGGCCATCAGCCCCAGCATTTT. Protein: CASSLIGTGGHQPQHF.

This clonotype was seen many times. J is TRBJ2-1 and V is TRBV24-1, with 7 nucleotides matching TRBD2. Trimming at V came to 10 bases and at J to 1 base, leaving 3 bases not matched to a gene. Germline V CDR1 and CDR2: KGHDR, SFDVKD. This CDR3 spans 13 amino acids. CDR3 residues: CATSGKSYNEQFF. The CDR3 DNA sequence: TGTGCCACAAGCGGGAAATCCTACAATGAGCAGTTCTTC.

This clonotype was recorded at least ten times. The chain has TRBV5-4 and TRBJ2-1; no reliable D call. The CDR3 consists of 15 residues. The germline CDR1 and CDR2 sequences are SGHNT and YYREEE (reference sequence). V was pared by 1 base and J by 6 bases, with 14 bases between. The CDR3 nucleotides are TGTGCCAGCAGCTTGAAGGAATTAGCTTCCAATGAGCAGTTCTTC. Translated: CASSLKELASNEQFF.

This clonotype was found a few times. J is TRBJ1-1 and V is TRBV19; no clear D. This CDR3 region has 13 residues. V lost 6 bases, J lost 0 bases, and 8 bases lay in between. CDR1 and CDR2 from the germline V gene are LNHDA and SQIVND (reference sequence). This CDR3 reads CASSQQLNTEAFF. The CDR3 DNA reads as TGTGCCAGTAGCCAGCAGCTGAACACTGAAGCTTTCTTT.

This clonotype showed up many times. The chain uses TRBV7-9 and TRBJ2-3; possibly TRBD1 for D (6 bases). V lost 3 bases, J lost 2 bases, and 24 bases lay in between. CDR3 length: 19 amino acids. Per the germline V gene, CDR1 is SEHNR and CDR2 is FQNEAQ (reference sequence). CDR3 nucleotide sequence: TGTGCCAGCAGCTTTAACCCAGGCTGGGTTAGGGGGAACACAGATACGCAGTATTTT. It specifies CASSFNPGWVRGNTDTQYF.

The V gene is TRBV6-1, the J gene TRBJ1-6, with D unresolved. CDR3 length equals 15 residues. The germline gives CDR1 MNHNS, CDR2 SASEGT. With 1 base removed from V and 8 bases from J, the gap between germline ends came to 12 bases. This CDR3 reads CASSEVTDLYSPLHF. In DNA form, the CDR3 reads TGTGCCAGCAGTGAAGTAACGGATCTTTATTCACCCCTCCACTTT.

This clonotype was found a few times. This chain connects TRBV3-1 to TRBJ1-4; TRBD1 matches 10 bases. Germline V gives CDR1 LGHDT, CDR2 YNNKEL (reference sequence). The V and J ends lost 5 bases and 10 bases, in that order; junction bases with no gene match: 7. The CDR3 extends over 14 amino acids. For the CDR3, the DNA is TGTGCCAGCAGCTCGACAGGGGGCATGGCAAAACTGTTTTTT. Translation: CASSSTGGMAKLFF.

This clonotype was observed a few times. The chain recombines TRBV7-9 with TRBJ2-3; 15 nucleotides agree with TRBD2. V dropped 1 base and J dropped 6; count of bases not matched to a gene: 5. The CDR3 spans 17 residues. Germline V gene lookup returns CDR1 SEHNR and CDR2 FQNEAQ (reference sequence). For the CDR3, the DNA is TGTGCCAGCAGCTTAGGGACTAGCGGGAGGGCGGCGGATACGCAGTATTTT. Protein product: CASSLGTSGRAADTQYF.

This chain links TRBV3-1 with TRBJ2-2; D unresolved. Germline V gives CDR1 LGHDT, CDR2 YNNKEL (reference sequence). CDR3 size: 14 residues. V dropped 0 bases and J dropped 5 bases, with 7 bases sitting between them. This CDR3 is CASSQELQTGELFF. The CDR3 bases are TGTGCCAGCAGCCAAGAGTTGCAAACCGGGGAGCTGTTTTTT.

The chain uses TRBV4-3 and TRBJ1-5; tentatively, D is TRBD1 (5 bases). This CDR3 is built from 14 residues. V lost 6 bases and J lost 5, with 14 bases in between. CDR1 is LGHNA, CDR2 YSLEER, per germline. The CDR3: CASSPGTTDQPQHF. CDR3 DNA sequence: TGCGCCAGCAGTCCCGGGACGACGGATCAGCCCCAGCATTTT.

Remarks on this clonotype: Given a much more abundant clone one base away, this may be a read error. V gene TRBV3-1 combines with J gene TRBJ2-3, with TRBD1 identical over 11 bases. V dropped 4 bases and J dropped 5; count of bases not matched to a gene: 5. The germline V gene has CDR1 LGHDT and CDR2 YNNKEL (reference sequence). CDR3 length equals 15 residues. CDR3 nucleotide sequence: TGTGCCAGCAGCCGGACAGGGGGCCCCATAGATACGCAGTATTTT. As protein: CASSRTGGPIDTQYF.

This chain uses TRBV15 with TRBJ1-1; D is unresolved. The V and J ends lost 3 bases and 0 bases respectively, with 8 bases between them. Germline values: CDR1 LNHNV, CDR2 YYDKDF (reference sequence). The CDR3 extends over 14 amino acids. CDR3 region: CATSRLVVNTEAFF. For the CDR3, the DNA is TGTGCCACCAGCAGGTTAGTGGTGAACACTGAAGCTTTCTTT. Combining the CDR3 with reference TRBV15 and TRBJ1-1 gives the whole variable domain DAMVIQNPRYQVTQFGKPVTLSCSQTLNHNVMYWYQQKSSQAPKLLFHYYDKDFNNEADTPDNFQSRRPNTSFCFLDIRSPGLGDTAMYLCATSRLVVNTEAFFGQGTRLTVV.

This clonotype was recorded at least ten times. The CDR3 reads CASSQGLFGWNTGELFF. In DNA form, the CDR3 reads TGCGCCAGCAGCCAAGGTTTATTCGGGTGGAACACCGGGGAGCTGTTTTTT. The rearrangement uses TRBV4-1 and TRBJ2-2, with D unclear. Trimming removed 1 base at V and 1 base at J, with 13 bases between. Germline CDR1 MGHRA, CDR2 YSYEKL. The CDR3 loop spans 17 amino acids.

This clonotype was observed a handful of times. V usage is TRBV5-4 and J usage is TRBJ2-6, with D maybe TRBD1 (6 bases). CDR1 and CDR2 (germline): SGHNT, YYREEE (reference sequence). Trimming shortened V by 5 bases and J by 0 bases, and 15 bases separated the two germline ends. The CDR3 length is 17 residues. The DNA for the CDR3 is TGTGCCAGCAGTACACCAAGGGGGAGCTCTGGGGCCAACGTCCTGACTTTC. As protein: CASSTPRGSSGANVLTF.

This rearrangement joins TRBV20-1 to TRBJ2-1; 10 nucleotides agree with TRBD2. The germline CDR1 and CDR2 sequences are DFQATT and SNEGSKA (reference sequence). There are 16 residues in the CDR3. The trim removed 0 bases at V and 4 bases at J, leaving 6 bases unmatched. CDR3 region: CSARDLASGSYNEQFF. For the CDR3, the DNA is TGCAGTGCTAGAGATCTCGCTAGCGGGAGTTACAATGAGCAGTTCTTC.

The chain carries TRBV5-1 and TRBJ2-3, with TRBD2 identical over 10 bases. This CDR3 comprises 15 residues. Looked up from germline, CDR1 is SGHRS and CDR2 is YFSETQ. Trimming at V came to 0 bases and at J to 3 bases, leaving 1 base not matched to a gene. The CDR3 sequence: CASSLDSGRTDTQYF. In DNA form, the CDR3 reads TGCGCCAGCAGCTTGGATAGCGGGAGGACAGATACGCAGTATTTT.

This clonotype was recorded at least ten times. The chain has TRBV10-2 and TRBJ2-7; the D gene is possibly TRBD2 (6 bases). The V end was cut by 3 bases, the J end by 0 bases, with 12 bases between. The CDR3 runs 15 residues. Germline V lookup: CDR1 WSHSY, CDR2 SAAADI. CDR3 sequence reads: CASSDGTGSSYEQYF. In DNA form, the CDR3 reads TGCGCCAGCAGTGACGGGACTGGAAGCTCCTACGAGCAGTACTTC.

This chain uses TRBV20-1 with TRBJ2-7; either TRBD1 or TRBD2 may fit D (5 bases each). CDR1 DFQATT and CDR2 SNEGSKA come from the germline V gene (reference sequence). Deletions cut 0 bases from V and 7 bases from J, with 16 bases between. The length of the CDR3 is 14 residues. The CDR3 DNA reads TGCAGTGCTAGAGATTGGGGCAGCGGAGATGAGCAGTACTTC. The encoded protein is CSARDWGSGDEQYF.

Only a few counts were recorded for this clonotype. The chain employs TRBV20-1 and TRBJ2-7, with D perhaps assigned TRBD1 or TRBD2 (5 bases each). V dropped 7 bases and J dropped 0 bases, with 10 bases sitting between them. Germline CDR1 reads DFQATT; CDR2 reads SNEGSKA (reference sequence). The CDR3 loop spans 12 amino acids. The CDR3 loop reads CSGDLLSYEQYF. For the CDR3, the DNA is TGCAGTGGGGACCTACTCTCCTACGAGCAGTACTTC.

The rearrangement uses TRBV7-2 and TRBJ2-5, with a weak D call TRBD1 (7 bases). Trimming shortened V by 6 bases and J by 9 bases, and 17 bases separated the two germline ends. Germline CDR1 reads SGHTA; CDR2 reads FQGNSA. The CDR3 is made up of 13 amino acids. CDR3 sequence reads: CASSSSAGQPQYF. CDR3 sequence (DNA): TGTGCCAGCAGTTCGTCGGCGGGACAGCCCCAGTACTTC.

The table lists this clonotype with many counts. The gene calls are TRBV6-6 and TRBJ2-7; perhaps D is TRBD1 or TRBD2 (5 bases each). The CDR3 totals 15 residues. Trimming pared 4 bases from V and 0 bases from J, leaving 13 bases between. Germline CDR1 reads MNHNY; CDR2 reads SVGAGI (reference sequence). DNA for the CDR3: TGTGCCAGCAGTTCCGGGACGGCAACCTCCTACGAGCAGTACTTC. Translation: CASSSGTATSYEQYF.

V and J are TRBV24-1 and TRBJ2-1; D possibly corresponds to TRBD2 (6 bases). Trimming took off 6 bases at V and 8 bases at J, with 13 bases between the two ends. CDR3 length: 13 residues. Germline loops: CDR1 KGHDR, CDR2 SFDVKD. The CDR3 region is CATSLPWGDEQFF. Here the CDR3 DNA reads TGTGCCACCAGTCTCCCGTGGGGGGATGAGCAGTTCTTC.

This clonotype was seen ten or more times. This chain connects TRBV7-2 to TRBJ2-5, with D tentatively TRBD1 (5 bases). This CDR3 is built from 14 residues. CDR1 and CDR2 from the germline V gene are SGHTA and FQGNSA. V lost 1 base to trimming and J lost 1 base, with 7 bases between them. The CDR3 reads CASSLGGRQETQYF. Written as DNA, the CDR3 is TGTGCCAGCAGCTTAGGGGGCCGCCAAGAGACCCAGTACTTC.